These T cell receptor beta chains were read from a single sample in a study of CD4+ T cells in melanoma. TCRdb's table, derived via immunoSEQ multiplex PCR, lists solely in-frame clones and lacks some. The profile shows roughly 150,000 clones, around 90% of them singletons. All receptors come from a human donor with melanoma. Both conserved end residues are part of each CDR3. The D gene is left open where the match is weak. Size tells how often a clone was seen (once, few, many) or the class of an expanded clone, and some rows leave it out.

cdr3_length d_call j_call v_call clone_size cdr3_nt cdr3_aa
13 . TRBJ1-1 TRBV29-1 once TGCAGCGTTATATGGCAACCAAACACTGAAGCTTTCTTT CSVIWQPNTEAFF
14 . TRBJ1-6 TRBV7-9 . TGTGCCAGCAGCTTAGTTGGGAATCATTCACCCCTCCACTTT CASSLVGNHSPLHF
13 . TRBJ1-2 TRBV25-1 . TGTGCCAGCAGTGACGCAGCACGCTATGGCTACACCTTC CASSDAARYGYTF
16 TRBD2 TRBJ2-5 TRBV5-5 once TGTGCCAGCACCGGGAGACTAGCGGGGGGGCTGGAGACCCAGTACTTC CASTGRLAGGLETQYF
14 . TRBJ1-4 TRBV5-8 . TGTGCCAGCAGCTTGTACCAGGGGAATGAAAAACTGTTTTTT CASSLYQGNEKLFF
17 TRBD2 TRBJ2-7 TRBV25-1 . TGTGCCAGCAGTGAATGGGTTAGCGGGGGCCAAAACTACGAGCAGTACTTC CASSEWVSGGQNYEQYF
13 . TRBJ2-2 TRBV27 . TGTGCCAGCAGCCTAGGGCGGGACGGGGAGCTGTTTTTT CASSLGRDGELFF
15 TRBD1 TRBJ1-2 TRBV5-8 . TGTGCCAGCAGCTCACCCGGGACAGGGAACTATGGCTACACCTTC CASSSPGTGNYGYTF
15 . TRBJ1-3 TRBV5-1 . TGCGCCAGCAGCCTGCCGGGGGTCTCTGGAAACACCATATATTTT CASSLPGVSGNTIYF
16 . TRBJ2-7 TRBV2 . TGTGCCAGCAACCCGACGATGGGGACGTATCCTACGGAGCAGTACTTC CASNPTMGTYPTEQYF
18 . TRBJ1-6 TRBV5-1 few TGCGCCAGCAGCCGATGGCAGGGTTACGGATCCTATAATTCACCCCTCCACTTT CASSRWQGYGSYNSPLHF
16 TRBD2 TRBJ2-3 TRBV9 . TGTGCCAGCAGCCTGCCGGGACTAGCGGTCACAGATACGCAGTATTTT CASSLPGLAVTDTQYF
14 . TRBJ2-2 TRBV18 . TGTGCCAGCTCACCATCGCAGGGTGACGGGGAGCTGTTTTTT CASSPSQGDGELFF
15 TRBD2 TRBJ2-2 TRBV5-1 . TGCGCCAGCAGCTTGGGACACGGGGGGACCGGGGAGCTGTTTTTT CASSLGHGGTGELFF
14 TRBD1 TRBJ1-2 TRBV5-6 . TGTGCCAGCACCACGGGACAGAGCCTCTATGGCTACACCTTC CASTTGQSLYGYTF
17 . TRBJ1-4 TRBV10-3 . TGTGCCTCATCAGAACGGGGGGGGGCAGTAACTAATGAAAAACTGTTTTTT CASSERGGAVTNEKLFF